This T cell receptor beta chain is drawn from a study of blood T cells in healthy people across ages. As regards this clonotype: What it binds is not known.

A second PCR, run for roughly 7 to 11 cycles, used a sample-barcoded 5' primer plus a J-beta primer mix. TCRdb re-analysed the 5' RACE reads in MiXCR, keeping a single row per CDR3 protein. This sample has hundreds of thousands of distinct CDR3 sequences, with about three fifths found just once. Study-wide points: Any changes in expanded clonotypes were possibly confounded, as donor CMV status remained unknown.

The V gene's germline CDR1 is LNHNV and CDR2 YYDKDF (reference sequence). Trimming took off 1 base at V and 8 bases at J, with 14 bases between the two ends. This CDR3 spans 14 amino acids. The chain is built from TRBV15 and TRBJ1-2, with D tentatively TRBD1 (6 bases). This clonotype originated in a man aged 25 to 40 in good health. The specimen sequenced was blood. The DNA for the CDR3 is TGTGCCACCAGCAGAGCTGGGGGCGTTTTGGGCTACACCTTC. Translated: CATSRAGGVLGYTF.